These 15 T cell receptor beta chains were sequenced from one sample in a study of T cell repertoires in cytomegalovirus infection. TCRdb analysed the reads with MiXCR anew, one entry per CDR3 protein. The sample includes around 900,000 distinct CDR3 sequences, less than 35% seen only once; the top ten take over 11%. No antigen is known for these receptors. The sample in question was cultured CD8+ T cells from PBMCs, obtained from culture after CMV antigen stimulation. All receptors come from a human donor in good health (CMV status not recorded). Some clones in this sample may be carry-over from other donors' samples.

This clonotype was seen a few times. The J gene is TRBJ2-5, the V gene TRBV4-1, with D possibly matching TRBD2 (6 bases). From germline, CDR1 is MGHRA and CDR2 YSYEKL. The CDR3 sequence is 14 residues long. V lost 0 bases and J 5 bases, leaving 10 bases between the germline ends. The CDR3 DNA reads as TGCGCCAGCAGCCAAGACCTAGCGACTGAGACCCAGTACTTC. It yields the protein CASSQDLATETQYF.

There are many counts of this clonotype. V and J are TRBV7-6 and TRBJ2-1; D unresolved. Trimming cost V 5 bases and J 4 bases, with 12 bases left between them. CDR1 SGHVS and CDR2 FNYEAQ come from the germline V gene. The CDR3 is made up of 14 amino acids. The DNA of the CDR3 is TGTGCCAGCAGCACCACCCGGAGTTACAATGAGCAGTTCTTC. Translated: CASSTTRSYNEQFF.

V and J are TRBV2 and TRBJ1-4; D remains unclear. The CDR3 has 14 residues. Germline CDR1 reads SNHLY; CDR2 reads FYNNEI. V dropped 2 bases and J dropped 3 bases, with 7 bases sitting between them. The CDR3 loop is CASSENGSNEKLFF. DNA for the CDR3: TGTGCCAGCAGTGAAAATGGGTCTAATGAAAAACTGTTTTTT.

The chain joins TRBV10-2 to TRBJ2-1, with 9 bases fitting TRBD2. Looked up from germline, CDR1 is WSHSY and CDR2 is SAAADI. CDR3 size: 16 residues. J was trimmed by 7 bases and V by 6 bases; bases with no gene match: 13. CDR3 sequence (DNA): TGCGCCAGCAGCTTTCTGGGGCGGGGGGGCCGAAATGAGCAGTTCTTC. This translates into CASSFLGRGGRNEQFF.

This clonotype was counted at least ten times. The chain couples TRBV7-9 to TRBJ1-5; TRBD1 is a possible D gene (6 bases). The CDR3 is made up of 14 amino acids. The germline V gene encodes CDR1 SEHNR and CDR2 FQNEAQ (reference sequence). The germline V and J ends were trimmed by 5 bases and 1 base, with 9 bases remaining between them. The CDR3 reads CASSPTGSNQPQHF. The CDR3 DNA is TGTGCCAGCAGCCCGACAGGAAGCAATCAGCCCCAGCATTTT.

As regards this clonotype: Possible read error: a much larger clone is one base away. V is TRBV27 and J is TRBJ1-2, with 9 bases fitting TRBD1. The germline V gene has CDR1 MNHEY and CDR2 SMNVEV (reference sequence). This CDR3 has 14 amino acids. CDR3 bases: TGTGCCAGCAGTCCACAGGGGGCGACCTATGGCCACACCTTC. The encoded protein is CASSPQGATYGHTF.

This clonotype has only a few counts. The CDR3 nucleotides are TGTGCCAGCAGCTTGTTAACGAGGACTAGCACAGATACGCAGTATTTT. This codes for CASSLLTRTSTDTQYF. This sequence joins TRBV5-4 and TRBJ2-3; D perhaps matches TRBD2 (5 bases). The CDR3 sequence is 16 residues long. With 1 base removed from V and 0 bases from J, the gap between germline ends came to 12 bases. CDR1 and CDR2 (germline): SGHNT, YYREEE (reference sequence).

This clonotype was recorded at least ten times. The V gene is TRBV7-2, the J gene TRBJ2-2; D unclear. V lost 2 bases to trimming and J lost 0 bases, with 13 bases between them. Germline V gene lookup returns CDR1 SGHTA and CDR2 FQGNSA. The length of the CDR3 is 17 residues. CDR3 amino acids: CASSLIAASANTGELFF. CDR3 bases: TGTGCCAGCAGCTTAATCGCAGCGTCCGCGAACACCGGGGAGCTGTTTTTT.

This chain links TRBV10-3 with TRBJ1-5; the D is unclear. Germline CDR1 reads ENHRY; CDR2 reads SYGVKD. The CDR3 spans 12 residues. Trimming stripped 8 bases from V and 3 bases from J, with 8 bases between. The CDR3 DNA is TGTGCCATCGGGAGGGACAATCAGCCCCAGCATTTT. Amino acids: CAIGRDNQPQHF.

The sample holds a few counts of this clonotype. The CDR3: CASSEYRSKFEQYF. In nucleotides, the CDR3 is TGTGCCAGCAGTGAATATCGCAGTAAGTTCGAGCAGTACTTC. This chain uses TRBV25-1 with TRBJ2-7, with D uncertain. The CDR3 has 14 residues. The V gene lost 0 bases and the J gene lost 6 bases, with 12 bases spanning the gap. Germline CDR1 and CDR2: MGHDK and SYGVNS.

The chain is built from TRBV4-1 and TRBJ2-5; D gene uncertain. In germline, CDR1 is MGHRA, CDR2 YSYEKL. This CDR3 spans 17 amino acids. V lost 1 base, J lost 3 bases, and 18 bases lay in between. CDR3 region: CASSQGWNKRMEETQYF. The CDR3 bases are TGCGCCAGCAGCCAAGGATGGAATAAGCGTATGGAAGAGACCCAGTACTTC.

Many counts were recorded for this clonotype. This chain joins TRBV7-2 and TRBJ2-2; D is uncertain. The CDR3 covers 16 residues. Trimming stripped 5 bases from V and 0 bases from J, with 13 bases between. Germline lookup yields CDR1 SGHTA and CDR2 FQGNSA. In nucleotides, the CDR3 is TGTGCCAGCAGCCCCCGGCTACCTGCGAACACCGGGGAGCTGTTTTTT. It specifies CASSPRLPANTGELFF.

This clonotype was seen once. V and J are TRBV5-1 and TRBJ1-4; D possibly corresponds to TRBD1 (5 bases). Germline CDR1 reads SGHRS; CDR2 reads YFSETQ. The V gene lost 4 bases and the J gene lost 2 bases, with 12 bases spanning the gap. The CDR3 totals 15 residues. For the CDR3, the DNA is TGCGCCAGCAGCCTCCGGGGGTTGACTAATGAAAAACTGTTTTTT. Translated, it gives CASSLRGLTNEKLFF. The full variable domain, with the rest looked up from reference TRBV5-1 and TRBJ1-4, is KAGVTQTPRYLIKTRGQQVTLSCSPISGHRSVSWYQQTPGQGLQFLFEYFSETQRNKGNFPGRFSGRQFSNSRSEMNVSTLELGDSALYLCASSLRGLTNEKLFFGSGTQLSVL.

The chain joins TRBV12-3 or TRBV12-4 to TRBJ2-3, with 7 bases aligning to TRBD2. The V segment lost 5 bases and the J segment 2 bases; nucleotides outside the gene matches: 10. CDR3 length equals 16 residues. This chain's CDR3 is CASSHTMGGTTDTQYF. The CDR3 DNA reads TGTGCCAGCAGTCATACTATGGGGGGGACCACAGATACGCAGTATTTT.

This chain links TRBV6-5 with TRBJ1-2, with unresolved D. This CDR3 is 14 amino acids long. The V gene's germline CDR1 is MNHEY and CDR2 SVGAGI. Trimming left V 0 bases short and J 4 bases short, with 9 bases between. The CDR3 spells CASSYSEGFYGYTF. The CDR3 DNA reads as TGTGCCAGCAGTTACTCAGAAGGGTTCTATGGCTACACCTTC.